This T cell receptor (beta chain) was documented in a study of cytomegalovirus exposure and HLA in healthy donors (dated by TCRdb to between 2016 and 2019). In terms of the full investigation: According to a later analysis, the 120 or so validation repertoires were produced on the same platform as the 700 or so repertoires of the first cohort. The aim of the study was to test whether cataloging public T cell receptors could identify signatures of past pathogen exposure. A separate validation cohort of more than 100 different subjects was used in addition to the 666-subject first cohort. To predict cytomegalovirus infection status, the study combined high-throughput TCR immunosequencing, statistical association of individual TCRs with disease status, and machine learning. What the authors observed across the whole study: Of the cluster scores, approximately 94% were above 0 in a later analysis, which found that TCRs clustered in the first cohort also tended to co-occur in the 130 or so validation repertoires. In both the original and validation cohorts, the classifier was reported to diagnose cytomegalovirus status with high specificity and sensitivity. A later analysis lacked HLA typing for the validation cohort, so it scored co-occurrence in that cohort across all 110 or so repertoires. The study listed approximately 150 TCR beta chains as associated with cytomegalovirus. In vitro tests confirmed that three of the cytomegalovirus-associated TCR beta chains recognize cytomegalovirus antigens. Across donors, most TCR sequences were observed very rarely, whereas some public TCRs were present in many individuals. The authors suggested that the approach could potentially be generalized to other disease states and immunological phenotypes.

Library preparation was by the immunoSEQ multiplex PCR assay. The authors processed their data as follows. To diagnose cytomegalovirus status from the catalog of TCR beta chain sequences, a statistical classification framework was built. TCRdb took over this immuneACCESS table, retaining in-frame rearrangements with V and J assigned. Such tables are incomplete; in checked studies, under half of the missing clones stem from an unresolved V gene, and the remainder is unexplained. The V and J calls and the clone size are those of that table, but D and trimming were determined from the DNA. This sample gives 120,000 to 150,000 clones in total; about 87% of them show up just once. The top ten constitute under 5% of the sample. The donors belonged to the validation cohort of about 120 subjects, which was separate from the roughly 700-subject first cohort. Comments on this clone: The specificity of this receptor is unknown. The input lacks base qualities; no much larger clone sits a single base away.

The sample taken for sequencing was PBMCs. This TCR was sampled from a young man in good health and CMV-seropositive.

The CDR3 region has the sequence CASSVGTGNEKLFF. The DNA reads TGTGCCAGCAGCGTGGGGACAGGAAATGAAAAACTGTTTTTT. In this chain, TRBV6-1 is recombined with TRBJ1-4, with 8 bases matching TRBD1. The germline V gene gives CDR1 as MNHNS and CDR2 as SASEGT. The CDR3 holds 14 amino acids from the cysteine to the phenylalanine. CDR3 DNA only is kept here, 42 bases in frame from base 1. Trimming leaves V shorter by 6 bases and J shorter by 5 bases, with the junction holding 5 bases beyond the gene matches.